A selection of T cell receptor beta chains follows, all from one sample in a study of PD-1 blockade in classical Hodgkin lymphoma. Measured with immunoSEQ multiplex PCR; TCRdb has only the in-frame clones, and not every one. Of some 96,000 clones in the sample, about four fifths were seen once. Specimen: peripheral blood mononuclear cells (PBMCs), collected before the second cycle of nivolumab. Receptor source: a human donor with classical Hodgkin lymphoma. CDR3s include the opening cysteine and the closing phenylalanine or tryptophan. Fields, in order: clone size, J gene, V gene, D gene, CDR3 DNA, CDR3 protein. D genes are given only for firm matches. Clone sizes are given selectively: once, few, many, or a class where the clone is expanded.

clone_size: -
j_call: TRBJ2-3
v_call: TRBV10-3
d_call: TRBD2
cdr3_nt: TGTGCCATCAGCAGGACTAGCGGGAGCGCGGATACGCAGTATTTT
cdr3_aa: CAISRTSGSADTQYF

clone_size: -
j_call: TRBJ2-1
v_call: TRBV9
d_call: -
cdr3_nt: TGTGCCAGCAGCGTAGGTAGGGGGAGTTACAATGAGCAGTTCTTC
cdr3_aa: CASSVGRGSYNEQFF

clone_size: -
j_call: TRBJ1-5
v_call: TRBV10-3
d_call: -
cdr3_nt: TGTGCCATCAGTGAGGCGGGGGACAGCAATCAGCCCCAGCATTTT
cdr3_aa: CAISEAGDSNQPQHF

clone_size: -
j_call: TRBJ2-3
v_call: TRBV7-2
d_call: -
cdr3_nt: TGTGCCAGCAGCTTAATGACAGCCGATACGCAGTATTTT
cdr3_aa: CASSLMTADTQYF

clone_size: -
j_call: TRBJ2-3
v_call: TRBV29-1
d_call: -
cdr3_nt: TGCAGCGTCACCGGACCCGGGGATACGCAGTATTTT
cdr3_aa: CSVTGPGDTQYF

clone_size: -
j_call: TRBJ2-3
v_call: TRBV4-1
d_call: -
cdr3_nt: TGCGCCAGCAGCCAAAGCTGGCTTAGCACAGATACGCAGTATTTT
cdr3_aa: CASSQSWLSTDTQYF

clone_size: -
j_call: TRBJ2-3
v_call: TRBV6-5
d_call: -
cdr3_nt: TGTGCCAGCAGAGCGGACAGCACAGATACGCAGTATTTT
cdr3_aa: CASRADSTDTQYF

clone_size: -
j_call: TRBJ2-2
v_call: TRBV7-2
d_call: TRBD1
cdr3_nt: TGTGCCAGCAGCTTTCGCGGGACAGGGAGCACCGGGGAGCTGTTTTTT
cdr3_aa: CASSFRGTGSTGELFF

clone_size: -
j_call: TRBJ2-7
v_call: TRBV7-2
d_call: TRBD1
cdr3_nt: TGTGCCAGCAGCCCCGGACAGGGTGACGAGCAGTACTTC
cdr3_aa: CASSPGQGDEQYF

clone_size: -
j_call: TRBJ2-5
v_call: TRBV28
d_call: TRBD1
cdr3_nt: TGTGCCAGCAGGAATACCCACAGGGGGCAAGAGACCCAGTACTTC
cdr3_aa: CASRNTHRGQETQYF

clone_size: -
j_call: TRBJ2-1
v_call: TRBV5-4
d_call: -
cdr3_nt: TGTGCCAGCAGCCCAACAGGTCCAACCTACAATGAGCAGTTCTTC
cdr3_aa: CASSPTGPTYNEQFF

clone_size: -
j_call: TRBJ2-7
v_call: TRBV2
d_call: TRBD2
cdr3_nt: TGTGCCAGCACCGTAGCGGGAGGGCTGGGGGAGCAGTACTTC
cdr3_aa: CASTVAGGLGEQYF

clone_size: many
j_call: TRBJ2-1
v_call: TRBV6-5
d_call: -
cdr3_nt: TGTGCCAGCAGTTACCAGGGGAGCTCCTACAATGAGCAGTTCTTC
cdr3_aa: CASSYQGSSYNEQFF

clone_size: -
j_call: TRBJ2-1
v_call: TRBV7-6
d_call: -
cdr3_nt: TGTGCCAGCAGCTTGCAGGGGCCTTACAATGAGCAGTTCTTC
cdr3_aa: CASSLQGPYNEQFF

clone_size: -
j_call: TRBJ2-5
v_call: TRBV4-1
d_call: TRBD2
cdr3_nt: TGCGCCAGCAGCCAAGGAGGGGTAGCGGGAGAAGAGACCCAGTACTTC
cdr3_aa: CASSQGGVAGEETQYF

clone_size: few
j_call: TRBJ1-1
v_call: TRBV28
d_call: -
cdr3_nt: TGTGCCAGCAGCCCTGCTTTCTTT
cdr3_aa: CASSPAFF

clone_size: once
j_call: TRBJ1-1
v_call: TRBV18
d_call: -
cdr3_nt: TGTGCCAGCTCCGAGCACCGGAACACTGAAGCTTTCTTT
cdr3_aa: CASSEHRNTEAFF

clone_size: -
j_call: TRBJ1-5
v_call: TRBV28
d_call: -
cdr3_nt: TGTGCCAGCAGATTCCCGGGACCGAGCAATCAGCCCCAGCATTTT
cdr3_aa: CASRFPGPSNQPQHF

clone_size: -
j_call: TRBJ2-3
v_call: TRBV6-1
d_call: TRBD2
cdr3_nt: TGTGCCAGCGTTTTGGGGGGGAACACAGATACGCAGTATTTT
cdr3_aa: CASVLGGNTDTQYF

clone_size: -
j_call: TRBJ2-3
v_call: TRBV27
d_call: TRBD2
cdr3_nt: TGTGCCAGCAGTGGGTTTATTAGCGGGAGCACAGATACGCAGTATTTT
cdr3_aa: CASSGFISGSTDTQYF

clone_size: -
j_call: TRBJ2-1
v_call: TRBV10-2
d_call: TRBD2
cdr3_nt: TGCGCCAGCAGTGAGACGGGACTAGCGGGAGAGCAGTTCTTC
cdr3_aa: CASSETGLAGEQFF

clone_size: -
j_call: TRBJ1-1
v_call: TRBV4-2
d_call: -
cdr3_nt: TGTGCCAGCAGCCAAGGCCACAGCCAGAACACTGAAGCTTTCTTT
cdr3_aa: CASSQGHSQNTEAFF

clone_size: -
j_call: TRBJ2-3
v_call: TRBV9
d_call: -
cdr3_nt: TGTGCCAGCAGCGCCGCGGGGGATACGCAGTATTTT
cdr3_aa: CASSAAGDTQYF

clone_size: -
j_call: TRBJ1-2
v_call: TRBV9
d_call: -
cdr3_nt: TGTGCCAGCAGCGTAGCCGGTGCCAGGGACGCCACCTTC
cdr3_aa: CASSVAGARDATF

clone_size: once
j_call: TRBJ1-2
v_call: TRBV11-2
d_call: -
cdr3_nt: TGTGCCAGCAGCTTAGTATCTGGGAGCTATGGCTACACCTTC
cdr3_aa: CASSLVSGSYGYTF

clone_size: -
j_call: TRBJ2-3
v_call: TRBV9
d_call: -
cdr3_nt: TGTGCCAGCAGCGTACAGGGTGGTATAGATACGCAGTATTTT
cdr3_aa: CASSVQGGIDTQYF

clone_size: -
j_call: TRBJ2-5
v_call: TRBV19
d_call: -
cdr3_nt: TGTGCCAGTAGCGGCAGGTTGGATGCGGGAGAGACCCAGTACTTC
cdr3_aa: CASSGRLDAGETQYF

clone_size: once
j_call: TRBJ2-1
v_call: TRBV7-3
d_call: -
cdr3_nt: TGTGCCAGCAGCTTAACGAAGGGAACAGGATCTACGTTCTTC
cdr3_aa: CASSLTKGTGSTFF

clone_size: -
j_call: TRBJ2-7
v_call: TRBV5-3
d_call: -
cdr3_nt: TGTGCCAGAAGCCTACGTGGGCGAGCAATCCACGAGCAGTACTTC
cdr3_aa: CARSLRGRAIHEQYF

clone_size: few
j_call: TRBJ2-5
v_call: TRBV5-1
d_call: -
cdr3_nt: TGCGCCAGCAGCTTGGTCCCCGGACCACAAGAGACCCAGTACTTC
cdr3_aa: CASSLVPGPQETQYF

clone_size: -
j_call: TRBJ2-2
v_call: TRBV30
d_call: -
cdr3_nt: TGTGCCTGGAGCGCAGGTCCCACCGGGGAGCTGTTTTTT
cdr3_aa: CAWSAGPTGELFF

clone_size: -
j_call: TRBJ2-5
v_call: TRBV18
d_call: TRBD2
cdr3_nt: TGTGCCAGCTCACCGGCACTAGCGGCCGTCCAAGAGACCCAGTACTTC
cdr3_aa: CASSPALAAVQETQYF

clone_size: -
j_call: TRBJ1-1
v_call: TRBV7-2
d_call: -
cdr3_nt: TGTGCCAGCAGCCCCTCTAAGGGGCTCACTGAAGCTTTCTTT
cdr3_aa: CASSPSKGLTEAFF

clone_size: -
j_call: TRBJ1-2
v_call: TRBV7-3
d_call: -
cdr3_nt: TGTGCCAGCAGCCCAGGGTTGGGAGACTATGGCTACACCTTC
cdr3_aa: CASSPGLGDYGYTF

clone_size: -
j_call: TRBJ1-2
v_call: TRBV19
d_call: TRBD1
cdr3_nt: TGTGCCAGTAGTATTGGGACAGAGTTTAACTATGGCTACACCTTC
cdr3_aa: CASSIGTEFNYGYTF

clone_size: few
j_call: TRBJ2-3
v_call: TRBV5-1
d_call: -
cdr3_nt: TGCGCCAGCAGCTTGGCCGGCGTACAGGGTGCCTACGCAGATACGCAGTATTTT
cdr3_aa: CASSLAGVQGAYADTQYF